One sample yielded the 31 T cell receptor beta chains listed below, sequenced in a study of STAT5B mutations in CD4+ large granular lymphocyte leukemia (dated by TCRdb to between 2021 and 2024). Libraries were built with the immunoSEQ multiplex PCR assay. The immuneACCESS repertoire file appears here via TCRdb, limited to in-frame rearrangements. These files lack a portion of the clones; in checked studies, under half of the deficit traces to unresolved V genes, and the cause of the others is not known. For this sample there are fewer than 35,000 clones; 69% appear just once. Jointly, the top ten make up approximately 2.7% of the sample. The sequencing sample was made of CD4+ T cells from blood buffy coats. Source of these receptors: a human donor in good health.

The CDR3 sequence is CASSERRGQPYEQYF. The CDR3 DNA sequence: TGCGCCAGCAGTGAACGGCGGGGGCAACCCTACGAGCAGTACTTC. The chain carries TRBV10-1 and TRBJ2-7; possible D gene TRBD2, 7 bases. This CDR3 is built from 15 residues. CDR1 WNHNN and CDR2 SYGVQD come from the germline V gene (reference sequence). V was cut by 3 bases and J by 2 bases, with 14 bases left in between.

Here the CDR3 DNA reads TGTGCCTGGGGACAGGGCCCCCTCTCCTACAATGAGCAGTTCTTC. It is translated as CAWGQGPLSYNEQFF. The chain recombines TRBV30 with TRBJ2-1; 8 nucleotides line up with TRBD1. The CDR3 extends over 15 amino acids. The V segment lost 5 bases and the J segment 0 bases; nucleotides outside the gene matches: 6. CDR1 and CDR2 from the germline V gene are GTSNPN and SVGIG (reference sequence).

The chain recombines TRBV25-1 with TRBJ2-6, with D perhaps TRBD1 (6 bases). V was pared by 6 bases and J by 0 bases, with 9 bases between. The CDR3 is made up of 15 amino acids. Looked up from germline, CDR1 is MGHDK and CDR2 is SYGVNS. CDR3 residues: CASSTGFSGANVLTF. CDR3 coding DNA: TGTGCCAGCAGCACAGGGTTCTCTGGGGCCAACGTCCTGACTTTC.

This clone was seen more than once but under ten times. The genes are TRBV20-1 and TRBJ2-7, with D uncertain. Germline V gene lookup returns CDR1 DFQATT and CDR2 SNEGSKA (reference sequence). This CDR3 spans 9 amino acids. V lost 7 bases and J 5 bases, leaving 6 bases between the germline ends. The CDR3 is CSVGHEQYF. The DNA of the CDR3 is TGCAGTGTTGGGCACGAGCAGTACTTC.

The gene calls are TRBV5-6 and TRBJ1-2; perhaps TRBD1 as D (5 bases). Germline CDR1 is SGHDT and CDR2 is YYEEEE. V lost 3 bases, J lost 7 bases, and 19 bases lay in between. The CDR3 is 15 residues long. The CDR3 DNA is TGTGCCAGCAGCTCAACAGGCGGAGGGCCCGGTGGCTACACCTTC. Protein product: CASSSTGGGPGGYTF.

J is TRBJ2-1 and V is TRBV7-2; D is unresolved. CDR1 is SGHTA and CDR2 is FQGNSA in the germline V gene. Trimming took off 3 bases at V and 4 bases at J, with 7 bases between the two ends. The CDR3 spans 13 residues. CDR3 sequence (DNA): TGTGCCAGCAGCTTTGACCCTTACAATGAGCAGTTCTTC. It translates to CASSFDPYNEQFF.

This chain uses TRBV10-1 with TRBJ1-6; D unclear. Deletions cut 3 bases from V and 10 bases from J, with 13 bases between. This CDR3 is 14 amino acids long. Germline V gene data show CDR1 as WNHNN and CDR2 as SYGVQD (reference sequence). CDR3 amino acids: CASSDRGGGSPLHF. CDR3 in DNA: TGCGCCAGCAGTGACCGGGGAGGAGGATCACCCCTCCACTTT.

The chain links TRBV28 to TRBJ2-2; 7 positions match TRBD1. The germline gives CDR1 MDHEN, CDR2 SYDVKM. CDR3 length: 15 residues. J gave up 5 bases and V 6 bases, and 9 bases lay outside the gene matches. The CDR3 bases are TGTGCCAGCAGAATCCGAGACAGGGTAACCGGGGAGCTGTTTTTT. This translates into CASRIRDRVTGELFF.

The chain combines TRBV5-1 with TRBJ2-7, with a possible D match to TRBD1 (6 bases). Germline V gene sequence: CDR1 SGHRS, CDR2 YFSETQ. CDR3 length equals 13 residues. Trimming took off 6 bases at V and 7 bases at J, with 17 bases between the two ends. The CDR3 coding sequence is TGCGCCAGCAATCAGGACCCTAGGGGGGAGCAGTACTTC. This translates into CASNQDPRGEQYF.

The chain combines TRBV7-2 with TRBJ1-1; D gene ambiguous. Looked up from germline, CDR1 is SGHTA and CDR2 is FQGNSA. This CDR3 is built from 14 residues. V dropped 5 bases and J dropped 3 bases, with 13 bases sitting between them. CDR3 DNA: TGTGCCAGCAGCCTCTACGGACCGTACACTGAAGCTTTCTTT. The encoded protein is CASSLYGPYTEAFF.

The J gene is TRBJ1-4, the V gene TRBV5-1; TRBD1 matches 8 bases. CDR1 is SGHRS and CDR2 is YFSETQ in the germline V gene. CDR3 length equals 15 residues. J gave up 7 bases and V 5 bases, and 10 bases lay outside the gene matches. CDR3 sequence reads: CASRTDRADSEKLFF. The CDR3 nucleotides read TGCGCCAGCAGGACGGACAGGGCTGATAGTGAAAAACTGTTTTTT.

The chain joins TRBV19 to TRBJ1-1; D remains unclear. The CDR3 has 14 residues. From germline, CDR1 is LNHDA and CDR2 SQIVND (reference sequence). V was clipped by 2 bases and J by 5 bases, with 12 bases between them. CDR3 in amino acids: CASSIPGSRTEAFF. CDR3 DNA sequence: TGTGCCAGTAGTATACCGGGTTCCAGGACTGAAGCTTTCTTT.

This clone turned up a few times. The CDR3 nucleotides are TGCAGCGTGCAGCAGGGGGCAGGACAGCCCCAGCATTTT. This sequence encodes CSVQQGAGQPQHF. V gene TRBV29-1 combines with J gene TRBJ1-5, with TRBD1 identical over 8 bases. This CDR3 has 13 residues. Germline V gene lookup returns CDR1 SQVTM and CDR2 ANQGSEA. Trimming removed 6 bases from V and 7 bases from J; junction bases left unmatched: 8.

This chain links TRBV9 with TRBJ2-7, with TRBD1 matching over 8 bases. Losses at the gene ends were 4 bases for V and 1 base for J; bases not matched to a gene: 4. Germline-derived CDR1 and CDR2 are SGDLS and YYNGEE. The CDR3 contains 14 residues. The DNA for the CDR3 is TGTGCCAGCAGCCGGACAGGGCAGTCCTACGAGCAGTACTTC. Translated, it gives CASSRTGQSYEQYF.

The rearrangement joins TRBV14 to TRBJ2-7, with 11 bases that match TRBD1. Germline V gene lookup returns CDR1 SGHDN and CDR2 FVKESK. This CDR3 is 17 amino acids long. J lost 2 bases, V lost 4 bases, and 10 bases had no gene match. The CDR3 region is CASSLHPGQGGTYEQYF. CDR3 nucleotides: TGTGCCAGCAGCCTACACCCGGGACAGGGGGGGACCTACGAGCAGTACTTC.

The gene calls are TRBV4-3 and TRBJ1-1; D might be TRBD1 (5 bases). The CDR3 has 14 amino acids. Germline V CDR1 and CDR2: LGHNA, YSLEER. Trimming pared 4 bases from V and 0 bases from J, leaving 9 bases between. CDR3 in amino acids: CASSRGHLNTEAFF. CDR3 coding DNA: TGCGCCAGCAGCCGAGGACACTTGAACACTGAAGCTTTCTTT.

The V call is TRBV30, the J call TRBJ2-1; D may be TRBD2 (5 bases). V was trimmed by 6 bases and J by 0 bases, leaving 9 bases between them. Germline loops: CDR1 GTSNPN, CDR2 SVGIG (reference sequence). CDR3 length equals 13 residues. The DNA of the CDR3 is TGTGCCTGTAGCGTTAGCTCCTACAATGAGCAGTTCTTC. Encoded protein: CACSVSSYNEQFF.

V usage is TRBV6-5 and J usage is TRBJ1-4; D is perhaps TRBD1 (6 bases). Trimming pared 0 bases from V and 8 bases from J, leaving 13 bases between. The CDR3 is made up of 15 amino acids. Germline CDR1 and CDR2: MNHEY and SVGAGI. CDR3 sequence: CASSYSGGRVEKLFF. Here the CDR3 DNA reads TGTGCCAGCAGTTACTCGGGGGGCCGCGTCGAAAAACTGTTTTTT.

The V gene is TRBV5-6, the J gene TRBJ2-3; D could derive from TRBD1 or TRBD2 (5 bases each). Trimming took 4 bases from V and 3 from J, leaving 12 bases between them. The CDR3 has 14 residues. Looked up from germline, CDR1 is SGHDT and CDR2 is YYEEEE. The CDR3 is CASSRGAATDTQYF. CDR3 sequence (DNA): TGTGCCAGCAGCCGAGGGGCTGCAACAGATACGCAGTATTTT.

The DNA for the CDR3 is TGCGCCAGCAGCCAAGGTGAGGGAGGTCCAATCTCCTACGAGCAGTACTTC. Amino acids: CASSQGEGGPISYEQYF. The chain recombines TRBV4-1 with TRBJ2-7, with D possibly being TRBD2 (6 bases). CDR1 is MGHRA and CDR2 is YSYEKL in the germline V gene. This CDR3 has 17 amino acids. The ends were cut back, 1 base at V and 0 bases at J, with 16 bases in the middle.

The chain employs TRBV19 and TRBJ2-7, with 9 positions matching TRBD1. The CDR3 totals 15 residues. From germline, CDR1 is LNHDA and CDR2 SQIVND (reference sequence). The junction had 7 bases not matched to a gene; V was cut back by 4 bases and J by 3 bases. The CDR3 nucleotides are TGTGCCAGTAGTACACTCCGACAGGGGGGCTACGAGCAGTACTTC. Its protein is CASSTLRQGGYEQYF.

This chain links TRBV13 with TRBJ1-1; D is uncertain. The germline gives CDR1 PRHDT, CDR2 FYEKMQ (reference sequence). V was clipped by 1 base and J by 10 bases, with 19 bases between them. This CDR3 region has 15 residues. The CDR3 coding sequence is TGTGCCAGCAGCTTAGAGCCGGTGACCTCCCGACCAGCTTTCTTT. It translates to CASSLEPVTSRPAFF.

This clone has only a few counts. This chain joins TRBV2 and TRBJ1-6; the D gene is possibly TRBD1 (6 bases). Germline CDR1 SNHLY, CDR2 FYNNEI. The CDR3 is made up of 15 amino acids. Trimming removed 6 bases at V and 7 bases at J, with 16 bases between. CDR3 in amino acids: CASRLQTGVNSPLHF. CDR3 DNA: TGTGCCAGCAGGCTCCAGACAGGCGTGAATTCACCCCTCCACTTT.

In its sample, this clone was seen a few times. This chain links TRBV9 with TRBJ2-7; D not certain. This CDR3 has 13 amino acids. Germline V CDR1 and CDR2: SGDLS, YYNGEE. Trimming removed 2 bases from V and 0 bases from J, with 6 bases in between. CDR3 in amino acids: CASSVGLSYEQYF. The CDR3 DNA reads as TGTGCCAGCAGCGTTGGGCTCTCCTACGAGCAGTACTTC. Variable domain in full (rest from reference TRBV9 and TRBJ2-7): DSGVTQTPKHLITATGQRVTLRCSPRSGDLSVYWYQQSLDQGLQFLIQYYNGEERAKGNILERFSAQQFPDLHSELNLSSLELGDSALYFCASSVGLSYEQYFGPGTRLTVT.

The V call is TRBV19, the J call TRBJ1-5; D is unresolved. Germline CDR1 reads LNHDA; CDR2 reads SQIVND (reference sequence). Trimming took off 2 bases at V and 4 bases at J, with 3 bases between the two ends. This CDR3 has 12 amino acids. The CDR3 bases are TGTGCCAGTAGTATAATGAATCAGCCCCAGCATTTT. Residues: CASSIMNQPQHF.

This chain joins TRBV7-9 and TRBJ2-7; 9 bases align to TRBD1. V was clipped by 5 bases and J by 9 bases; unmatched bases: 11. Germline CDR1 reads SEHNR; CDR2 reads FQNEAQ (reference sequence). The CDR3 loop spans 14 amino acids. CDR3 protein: CASSRRDRVLTQYF. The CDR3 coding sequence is TGTGCCAGCAGCCGCCGGGACAGGGTCCTGACGCAGTACTTC.

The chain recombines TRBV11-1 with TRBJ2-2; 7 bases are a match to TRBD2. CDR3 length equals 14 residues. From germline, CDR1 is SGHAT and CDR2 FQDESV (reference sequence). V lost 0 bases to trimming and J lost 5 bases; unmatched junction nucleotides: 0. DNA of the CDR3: TGTGCCAGCAGCTTAGCGGGGGGGACCGGGGAGCTGTTTTTT. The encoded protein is CASSLAGGTGELFF.

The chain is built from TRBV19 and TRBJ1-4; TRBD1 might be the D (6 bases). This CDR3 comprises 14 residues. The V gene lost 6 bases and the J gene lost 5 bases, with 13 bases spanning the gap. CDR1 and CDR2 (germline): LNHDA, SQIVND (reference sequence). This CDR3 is CASRGAAYNEKLFF. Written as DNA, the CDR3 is TGTGCCAGTAGGGGGGCAGCATACAATGAAAAACTGTTTTTT. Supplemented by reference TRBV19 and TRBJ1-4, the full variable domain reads DGGITQSPKYLFRKEGQNVTLSCEQNLNHDAMYWYRQDPGQGLRLIYYSQIVNDFQKGDIAEGYSVSREKKESFPLTVTSAQKNPTAFYLCASRGAAYNEKLFFGSGTQLSVL.

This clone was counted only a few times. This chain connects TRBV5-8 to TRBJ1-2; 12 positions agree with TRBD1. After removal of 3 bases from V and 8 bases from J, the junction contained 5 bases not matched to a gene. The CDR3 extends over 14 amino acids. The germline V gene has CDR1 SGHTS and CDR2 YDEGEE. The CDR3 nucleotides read TGTGCCAGCAGCTGGGACAGGGGGCTTGGGGGCTACACCTTC. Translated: CASSWDRGLGGYTF.

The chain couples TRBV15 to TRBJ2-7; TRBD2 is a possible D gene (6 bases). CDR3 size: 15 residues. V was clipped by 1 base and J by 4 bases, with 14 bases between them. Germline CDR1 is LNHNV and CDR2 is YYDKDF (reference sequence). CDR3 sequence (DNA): TGTGCCACCAGCAGAGTTTCCCGGGACTTTTACGAGCAGTACTTC. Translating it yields CATSRVSRDFYEQYF.

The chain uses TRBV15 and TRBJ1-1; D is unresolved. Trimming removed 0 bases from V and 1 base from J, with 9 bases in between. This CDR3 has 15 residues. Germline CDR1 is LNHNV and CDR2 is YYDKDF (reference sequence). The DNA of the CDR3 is TGTGCCACCAGCAGAGAATATGCACCGAACACTGAAGCTTTCTTT. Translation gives CATSREYAPNTEAFF.